This T cell receptor (beta chain) stems from a study of blood T cell repertoires in COVID-19. Overall study context: Collection of acute and convalescent COVID-19 samples took place in the United States, Italy and Spain.

Original data processing: Researchers report that nucleated cell counts were estimated from reference gene primer amplification. The data were produced by immunoSEQ multiplex PCR, yet TCRdb's version contains in-frame clones alone and is incomplete. V and J calls and clone size follow that table, whereas D and trimming were derived from the DNA. Counted here are about 270,000 clones, 88% occurring once; the ten biggest clones make up 1% to 1.5%. Recruitment covered some 25 US areas and drew participants whose ages spanned roughly 18 to 90 years. Clinical histories supplied by participants themselves formed the basis of cohort assignment. This CDR3 is 16 amino acids long. Losses at the gene ends were 0 bases for V and 2 bases for J; bases not matched to a gene: 5. From germline, CDR1 is SGHRS and CDR2 YFSETQ. In its sample, this clone was seen once.

The origin of this receptor is a woman in her 40s with acute COVID-19. The rearrangement uses TRBV5-1 and TRBJ2-1, with 7 bases matching TRBD2. The source material was PBMCs or T cells enriched from blood (not recorded which). The CDR3 nucleotides are TGCGCCAGCAGCTTGGACGGGAGGAACCCCTACAATGAGCAGTTCTTC. Its translation is CASSLDGRNPYNEQFF.